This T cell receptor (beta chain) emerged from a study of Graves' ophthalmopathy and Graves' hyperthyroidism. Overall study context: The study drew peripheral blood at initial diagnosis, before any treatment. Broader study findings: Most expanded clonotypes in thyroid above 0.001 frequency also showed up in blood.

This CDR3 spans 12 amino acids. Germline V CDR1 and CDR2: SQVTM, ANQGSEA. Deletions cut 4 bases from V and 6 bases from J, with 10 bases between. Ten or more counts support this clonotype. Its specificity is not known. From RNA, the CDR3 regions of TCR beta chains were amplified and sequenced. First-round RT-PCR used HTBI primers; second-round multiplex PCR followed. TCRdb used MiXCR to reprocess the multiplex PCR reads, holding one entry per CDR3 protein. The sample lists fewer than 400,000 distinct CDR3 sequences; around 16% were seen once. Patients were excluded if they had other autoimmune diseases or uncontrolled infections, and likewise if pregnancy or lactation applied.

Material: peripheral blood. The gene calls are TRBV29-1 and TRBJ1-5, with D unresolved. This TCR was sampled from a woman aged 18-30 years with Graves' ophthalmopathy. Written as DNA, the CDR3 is TGCAGCGTTGGGACGGGAGGTCAGCCCCAGCATTTT. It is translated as CSVGTGGQPQHF.